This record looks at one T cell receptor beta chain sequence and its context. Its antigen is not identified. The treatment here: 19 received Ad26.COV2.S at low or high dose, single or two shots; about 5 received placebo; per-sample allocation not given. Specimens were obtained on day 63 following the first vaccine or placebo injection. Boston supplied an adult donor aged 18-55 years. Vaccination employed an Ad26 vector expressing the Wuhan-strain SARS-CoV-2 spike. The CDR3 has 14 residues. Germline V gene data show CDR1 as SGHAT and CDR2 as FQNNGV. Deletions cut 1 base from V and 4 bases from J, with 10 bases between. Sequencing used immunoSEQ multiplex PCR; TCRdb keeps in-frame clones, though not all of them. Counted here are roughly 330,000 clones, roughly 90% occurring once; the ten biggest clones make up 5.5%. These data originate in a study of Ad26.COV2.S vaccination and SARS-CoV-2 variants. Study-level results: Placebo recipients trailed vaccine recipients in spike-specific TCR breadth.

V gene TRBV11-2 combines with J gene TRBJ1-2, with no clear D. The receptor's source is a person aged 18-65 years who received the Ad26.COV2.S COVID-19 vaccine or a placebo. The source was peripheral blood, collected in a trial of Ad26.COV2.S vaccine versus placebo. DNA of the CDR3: TGTGCCAGCAGCTTAGGGGGTGTAGCCTATGGCTACACCTTC. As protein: CASSLGGVAYGYTF.